The clone carrying this T cell receptor beta chain has more than one count but fewer than ten. Its target is unknown. CDR3 length: 16 amino acids. Germline CDR1 is SEHNR and CDR2 is FQNEAQ (reference sequence). The V and J ends lost 5 bases and 3 bases, in that order; junction bases with no gene match: 7. The record originates from a study of cytomegalovirus exposure and HLA in healthy donors. In the study overall: Most genotyped donors, 75% to 85% of about 360, had Caucasian-associated genetic ancestry.

The PCR made use of 60 Vbeta and 13 Jbeta primers. In the source study's methods: In a later analysis, the count reached 80 million or so unique TCR beta chains, with roughly 12 million shared. Libraries were prepared by immunoSEQ multiplex PCR; TCRdb keeps only in-frame clonotypes and omits some of them. V and J calls plus clone size are reproduced from that table; the DNA served to infer D and trimming. This table has tens of thousands of clones, over 40% appearing once. Broader study findings: Earlier analysis yielded a pattern in which most TCR beta V segments were productive about 87% or about 30% of the time. Reports showed the classifier diagnosing cytomegalovirus status with high specificity and sensitivity.

What was sequenced was PBMCs. This sequence was found in a woman between 40 and 50 years old in good health and CMV-seropositive. V is TRBV7-9 and J is TRBJ1-3; 10 bases are a match to TRBD1. The CDR3 DNA reads TGTGCCAGCAGCCAAAGGGACAGGGGCGTTGGAAACACCATATATTTT. Translation gives CASSQRDRGVGNTIYF. The variable domain in full, completed from reference TRBV7-9 and TRBJ1-3, reads DTGVSQNPRHKITKRGQNVTFRCDPISEHNRLYWYRQTLGQGPEFLTYFQNEAQLEKSRLLSDRFSAERPKGSFSTLEIQRTEQGDSAMYLCASSQRDRGVGNTIYFGEGSWLTVV.